Following are 12 T cell receptor beta chains from one sample sequenced in a study of T cell responses to AZD1222 COVID-19 vaccine. TCRdb keeps only in-frame clones here, not all; method: immunoSEQ multiplex PCR. The data hold roughly 75,000 clones, with roughly 84% observed a single time. The source material was peripheral blood, sampled on day 0 of AZD1222 vaccination. The origin of the receptors is an adult in good health.

The J gene is TRBJ1-1, the V gene TRBV28; no reliable D call. CDR1 is MDHEN and CDR2 is SYDVKM in the germline V gene. Trimming shortened V by 6 bases and J by 1 base, and 12 bases separated the two germline ends. This CDR3 is 14 amino acids long. The CDR3 loop is CASSPLAGNTEAFF. In DNA, the CDR3 is TGTGCCAGCAGCCCCTTGGCCGGGAACACTGAAGCTTTCTTT.

J is TRBJ1-2 and V is TRBV5-1; TRBD1 might be the D (6 bases). The germline V and J ends were trimmed by 5 bases and 6 bases, with 14 bases remaining between them. Germline V gene data show CDR1 as SGHRS and CDR2 as YFSETQ. The CDR3 is 13 residues long. The CDR3: CASRAQGSDGYTF. CDR3 coding DNA: TGCGCCAGCAGAGCACAGGGTAGTGATGGCTACACCTTC.

This chain uses TRBV2 with TRBJ1-6, with no clear D. The CDR3 is 15 residues long. In germline, CDR1 is SNHLY, CDR2 FYNNEI. The V end was cut by 6 bases, the J end by 2 bases, with 11 bases between. This CDR3 is CASRPSPAYNSPLHF. CDR3 in DNA: TGTGCCAGCAGGCCCTCGCCCGCCTATAATTCACCCCTCCACTTT. The entire variable domain, with the rest obtained from reference TRBV2 and TRBJ1-6, is as follows: EPEVTQTPSHQVTQMGQEVILRCVPISNHLYFYWYRQILGQKVEFLVSFYNNEISEKSEIFDDQFSVERPDGSNFTLKIRSTKLEDSAMYFCASRPSPAYNSPLHFGNGTRLTVT.

This clone came up a few times. The V and J genes are TRBV6-2 or TRBV6-3 and TRBJ2-7; TRBD2 agrees at 9 bases. The CDR3 loop spans 14 amino acids. Germline V CDR1 and CDR2: MNHEY, SVGEGT. V lost 4 bases, J lost 2 bases, and 3 bases stayed unmatched. For the CDR3, the DNA is TGTGCCAGCAGTTTAGCGGGGGAGGCCTACGAGCAGTACTTC. It translates to CASSLAGEAYEQYF.

The chain couples TRBV11-2 to TRBJ1-3; D is possibly TRBD1 (5 bases). CDR1 and CDR2 (germline): SGHAT, FQNNGV. The CDR3 sequence is 14 residues long. Deletions cut 5 bases from V and 2 bases from J, with 10 bases between. Here the CDR3 DNA reads TGTGCCAGCAGCCGCGGGACGGCTGGAAACACCATATATTTT. Its translation is CASSRGTAGNTIYF.

The gene calls are TRBV3-1 (or the pseudogene TRBV3-2) and TRBJ1-6; D remains ambiguous. V was pared by 1 base and J by 2 bases, with 9 bases between. The V gene's germline CDR1 is LGHDT and CDR2 YNNKEL (reference sequence). The CDR3 spans 16 residues. CDR3 DNA sequence: TGTGCCAGCAGCCAAGCTCAAGCAGCCTATAATTCACCCCTCCACTTT. Translating gives CASSQAQAAYNSPLHF.

V is TRBV13 and J is TRBJ1-5; unclear D gene. The CDR3 is made up of 12 amino acids. In germline, CDR1 is PRHDT, CDR2 FYEKMQ (reference sequence). V lost 5 bases to trimming and J lost 9 bases, with 11 bases between them. CDR3: CASSPGRRPQHF. For the CDR3, the DNA is TGTGCCAGCAGCCCAGGACGGCGGCCCCAGCATTTT.

This chain links TRBV24-1 with TRBJ2-1; TRBD2 matches at 9 bases. The CDR3 runs 15 residues. The J segment lost 2 bases and the V segment lost 5 bases, leaving 3 bases of the junction unmatched. Germline V gene lookup returns CDR1 KGHDR and CDR2 SFDVKD. The CDR3 DNA sequence: TGTGCCACCAGTGTCCTAGCGGGACCCTACAATGAGCAGTTCTTC. It specifies CATSVLAGPYNEQFF.

The chain links TRBV5-1 to TRBJ1-4; 9 bases are shared with TRBD1. The CDR3 runs to 16 residues. The germline gives CDR1 SGHRS, CDR2 YFSETQ. V lost 4 bases to trimming and J lost 4 bases; unmatched junction nucleotides: 8. In DNA form, the CDR3 reads TGCGCCAGCAGCCAGCGACCGGGACAGGGTAATGAAAAACTGTTTTTT. Translation gives CASSQRPGQGNEKLFF.

This chain uses TRBV5-4 with TRBJ1-1; no definite D call. Germline lookup yields CDR1 SGHNT and CDR2 YYREEE (reference sequence). CDR3 length: 15 residues. Trimming took 4 bases from V and 4 from J, leaving 17 bases between them. CDR3 residues: CASSQINKWGTEAFF. DNA for the CDR3: TGTGCCAGCAGCCAGATCAACAAGTGGGGCACTGAAGCTTTCTTT.

In DNA form, the CDR3 reads TGTGCCAGCAGTTTAACGGGAACTGAAGCTTTCTTT. Translating it yields CASSLTGTEAFF. The V and J genes are TRBV12-3 or TRBV12-4 and TRBJ1-1; D is undetermined. The CDR3 is made up of 12 amino acids. Trimming took off 2 bases at V and 5 bases at J, with 6 bases between the two ends.

This chain uses TRBV5-1 with TRBJ1-1; TRBD1 agrees at 10 bases. The CDR3 sequence is 15 residues long. The germline V gene encodes CDR1 SGHRS and CDR2 YFSETQ. V shed 2 bases, J shed 5 bases, and the junction held 6 bases outside the gene matches. CDR3 loop: CASSFGDRGATEAFF. CDR3 bases: TGCGCCAGCAGCTTCGGGGACAGGGGCGCAACTGAAGCTTTCTTT.